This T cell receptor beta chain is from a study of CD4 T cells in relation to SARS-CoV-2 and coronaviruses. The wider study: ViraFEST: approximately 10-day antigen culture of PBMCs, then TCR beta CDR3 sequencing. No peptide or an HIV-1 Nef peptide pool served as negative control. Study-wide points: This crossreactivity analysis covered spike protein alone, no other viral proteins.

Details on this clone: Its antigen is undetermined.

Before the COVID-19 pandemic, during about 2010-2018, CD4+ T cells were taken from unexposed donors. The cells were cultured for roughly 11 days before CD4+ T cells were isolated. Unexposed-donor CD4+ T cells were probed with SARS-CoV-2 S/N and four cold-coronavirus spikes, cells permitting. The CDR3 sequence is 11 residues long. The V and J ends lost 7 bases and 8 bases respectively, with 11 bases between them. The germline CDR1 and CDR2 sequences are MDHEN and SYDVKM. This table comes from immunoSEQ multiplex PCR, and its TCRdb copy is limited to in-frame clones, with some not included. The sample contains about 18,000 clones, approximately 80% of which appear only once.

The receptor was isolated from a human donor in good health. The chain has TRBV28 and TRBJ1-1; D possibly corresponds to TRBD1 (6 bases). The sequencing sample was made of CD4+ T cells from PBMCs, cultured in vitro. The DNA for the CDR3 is TGTGCCAGCAATAGCGGGACAGAAGCTTTCTTT. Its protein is CASNSGTEAFF.